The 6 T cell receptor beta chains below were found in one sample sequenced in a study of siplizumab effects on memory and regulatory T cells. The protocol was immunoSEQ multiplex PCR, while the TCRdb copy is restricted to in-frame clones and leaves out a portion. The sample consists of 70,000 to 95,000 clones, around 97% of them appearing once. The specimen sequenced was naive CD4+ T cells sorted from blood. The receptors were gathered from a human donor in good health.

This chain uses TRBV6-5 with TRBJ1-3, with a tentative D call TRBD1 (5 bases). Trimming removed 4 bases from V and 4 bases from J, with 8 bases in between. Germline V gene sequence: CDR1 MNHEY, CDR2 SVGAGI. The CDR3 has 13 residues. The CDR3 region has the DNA TGTGCCAGCAGTTCGGGGGTAGGAAACACCATATATTTT. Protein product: CASSSGVGNTIYF.

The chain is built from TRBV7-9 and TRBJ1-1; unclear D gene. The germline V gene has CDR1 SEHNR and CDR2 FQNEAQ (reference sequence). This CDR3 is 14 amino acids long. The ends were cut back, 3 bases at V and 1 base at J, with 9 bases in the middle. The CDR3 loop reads CASSFSPSNTEAFF. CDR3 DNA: TGTGCCAGCAGCTTCTCCCCCTCGAACACTGAAGCTTTCTTT.

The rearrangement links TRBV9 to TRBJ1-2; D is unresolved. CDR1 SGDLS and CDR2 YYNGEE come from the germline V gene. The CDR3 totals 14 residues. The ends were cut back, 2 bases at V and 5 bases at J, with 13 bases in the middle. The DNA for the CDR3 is TGTGCCAGCAGCGTCGAAACGACGGGGTATGGCTACACCTTC. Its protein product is CASSVETTGYGYTF.

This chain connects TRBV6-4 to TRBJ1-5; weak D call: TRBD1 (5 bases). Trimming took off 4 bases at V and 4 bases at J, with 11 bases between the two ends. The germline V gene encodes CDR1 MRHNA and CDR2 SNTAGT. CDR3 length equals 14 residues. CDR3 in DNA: TGTGCCAGCAGTGCCTTGGGGGGTAATCAGCCCCAGCATTTT. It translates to CASSALGGNQPQHF.

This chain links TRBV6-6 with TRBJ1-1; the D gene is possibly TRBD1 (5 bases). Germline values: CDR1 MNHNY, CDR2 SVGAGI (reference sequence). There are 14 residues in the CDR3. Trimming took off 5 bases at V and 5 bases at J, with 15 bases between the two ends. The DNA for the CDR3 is TGTGCCAGCAGTCGAAATGAGGGGTCGACTGAAGCTTTCTTT. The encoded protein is CASSRNEGSTEAFF.

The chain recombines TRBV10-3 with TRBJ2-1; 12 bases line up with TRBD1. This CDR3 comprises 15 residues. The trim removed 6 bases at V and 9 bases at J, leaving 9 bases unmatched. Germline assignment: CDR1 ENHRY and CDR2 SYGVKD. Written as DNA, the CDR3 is TGTGCCATCAGCGCCCTGGGACAGGGGGCCGGTGAGCAGTTCTTC. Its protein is CAISALGQGAGEQFF.